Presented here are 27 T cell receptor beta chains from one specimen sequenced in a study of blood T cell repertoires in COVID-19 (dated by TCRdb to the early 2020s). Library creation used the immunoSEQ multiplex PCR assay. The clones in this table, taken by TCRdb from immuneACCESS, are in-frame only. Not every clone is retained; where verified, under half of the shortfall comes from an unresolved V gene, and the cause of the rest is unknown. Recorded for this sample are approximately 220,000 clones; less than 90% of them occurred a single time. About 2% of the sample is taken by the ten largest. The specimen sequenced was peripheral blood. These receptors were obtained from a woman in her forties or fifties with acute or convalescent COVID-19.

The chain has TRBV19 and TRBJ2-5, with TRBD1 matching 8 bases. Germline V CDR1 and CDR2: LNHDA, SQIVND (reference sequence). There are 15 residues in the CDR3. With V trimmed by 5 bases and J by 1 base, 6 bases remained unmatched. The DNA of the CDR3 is TGTGCCAGTAGTTCCCAGGGGGCGCCCCAAGAGACCCAGTACTTC. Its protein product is CASSSQGAPQETQYF.

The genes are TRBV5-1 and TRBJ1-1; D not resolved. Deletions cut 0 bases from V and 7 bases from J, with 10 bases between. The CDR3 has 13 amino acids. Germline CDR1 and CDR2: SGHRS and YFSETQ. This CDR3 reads CASSLGAGLEAFF. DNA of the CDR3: TGCGCCAGCAGCTTGGGGGCAGGTCTTGAAGCTTTCTTT.

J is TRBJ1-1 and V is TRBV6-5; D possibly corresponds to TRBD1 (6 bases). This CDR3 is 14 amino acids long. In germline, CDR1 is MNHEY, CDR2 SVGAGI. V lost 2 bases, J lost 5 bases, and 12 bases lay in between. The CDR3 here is CASSYLQGGTEAFF. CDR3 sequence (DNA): TGTGCCAGCAGTTACCTACAGGGTGGGACTGAAGCTTTCTTT.

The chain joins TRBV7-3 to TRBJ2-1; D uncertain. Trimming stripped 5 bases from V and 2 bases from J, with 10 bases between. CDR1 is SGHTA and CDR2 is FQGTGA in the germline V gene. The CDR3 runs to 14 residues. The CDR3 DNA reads TGTGCCAGCAGCCCCGGAGAGGCCTACAATGAGCAGTTCTTC. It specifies CASSPGEAYNEQFF.

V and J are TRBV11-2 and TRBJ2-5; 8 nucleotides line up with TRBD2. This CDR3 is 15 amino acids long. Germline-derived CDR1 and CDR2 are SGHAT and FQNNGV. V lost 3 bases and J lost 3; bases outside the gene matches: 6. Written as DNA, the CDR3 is TGTGCCAGCAGCTTTCGACTAGCGATGAAAGAGACCCAGTACTTC. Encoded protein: CASSFRLAMKETQYF.

CDR3 region: CASSSRLAGSHNEQFF. CDR3 sequence (DNA): TGTGCCAGCAGCTCCCGCCTAGCGGGTTCCCACAATGAGCAGTTCTTC. The chain joins TRBV7-2 to TRBJ2-1, with 8 bases identical to TRBD2. Germline V gene sequence: CDR1 SGHTA, CDR2 FQGNSA. The CDR3 has 16 amino acids. Trimming took 4 bases from V and 5 from J; bases not matched to a gene: 10.

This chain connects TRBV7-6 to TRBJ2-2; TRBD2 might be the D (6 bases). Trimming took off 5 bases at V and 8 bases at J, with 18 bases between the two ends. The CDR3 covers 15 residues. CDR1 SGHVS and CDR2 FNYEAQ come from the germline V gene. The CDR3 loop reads CASSPGGLKYGELFF. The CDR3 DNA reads TGTGCCAGCAGCCCCGGAGGGTTAAAGTATGGGGAGCTGTTTTTT.

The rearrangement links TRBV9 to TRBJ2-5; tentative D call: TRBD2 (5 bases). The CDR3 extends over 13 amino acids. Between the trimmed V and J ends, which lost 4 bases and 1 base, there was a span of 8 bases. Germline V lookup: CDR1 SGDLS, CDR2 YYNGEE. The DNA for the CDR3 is TGTGCCAGCAGCCCTGGAGGCCAAGAGACCCAGTACTTC. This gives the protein CASSPGGQETQYF.

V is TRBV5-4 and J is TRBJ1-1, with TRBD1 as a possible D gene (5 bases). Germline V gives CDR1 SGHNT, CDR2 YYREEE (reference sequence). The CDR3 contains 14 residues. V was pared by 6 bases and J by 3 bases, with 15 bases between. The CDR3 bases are TGTGCCAGCAACCGGTGGCTAGGGGACACTGAAGCTTTCTTT. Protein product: CASNRWLGDTEAFF.

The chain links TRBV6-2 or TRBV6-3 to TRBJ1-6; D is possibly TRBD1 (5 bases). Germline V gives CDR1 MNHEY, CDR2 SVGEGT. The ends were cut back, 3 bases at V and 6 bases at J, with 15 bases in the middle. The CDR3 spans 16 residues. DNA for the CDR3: TGTGCCAGCAGTTATCGGCAAGGGGCTCGTAATTCACCCCTCCACTTT. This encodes CASSYRQGARNSPLHF.

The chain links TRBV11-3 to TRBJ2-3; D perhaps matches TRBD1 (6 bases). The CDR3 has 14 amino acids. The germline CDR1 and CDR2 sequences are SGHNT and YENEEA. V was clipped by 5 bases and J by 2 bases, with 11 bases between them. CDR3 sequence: CASSPRGYTDTQYF. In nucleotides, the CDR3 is TGTGCCAGCAGCCCCAGGGGTTACACAGATACGCAGTATTTT.

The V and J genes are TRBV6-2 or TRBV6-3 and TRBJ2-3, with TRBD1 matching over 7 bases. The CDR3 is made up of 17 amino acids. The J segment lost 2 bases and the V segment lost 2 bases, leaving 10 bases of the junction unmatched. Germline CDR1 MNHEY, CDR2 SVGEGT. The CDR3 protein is CASSYGVGRGPTDTQYF. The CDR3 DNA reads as TGTGCCAGCAGTTACGGGGTTGGTAGGGGGCCCACAGATACGCAGTATTTT.

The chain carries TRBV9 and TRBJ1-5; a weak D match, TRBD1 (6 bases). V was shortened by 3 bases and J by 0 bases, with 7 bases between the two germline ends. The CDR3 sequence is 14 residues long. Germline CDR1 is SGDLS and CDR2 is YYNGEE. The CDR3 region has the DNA TGTGCCAGCAGCGCAGGGGTTAGCAATCAGCCCCAGCATTTT. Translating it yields CASSAGVSNQPQHF.

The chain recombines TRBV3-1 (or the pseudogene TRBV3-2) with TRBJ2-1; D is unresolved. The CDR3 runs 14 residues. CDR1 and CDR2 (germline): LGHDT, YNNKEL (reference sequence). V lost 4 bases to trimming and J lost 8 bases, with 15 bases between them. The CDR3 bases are TGTGCCAGCAGCCCCAAGAGTCTCCGGTATGAGCAGTTCTTC. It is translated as CASSPKSLRYEQFF.

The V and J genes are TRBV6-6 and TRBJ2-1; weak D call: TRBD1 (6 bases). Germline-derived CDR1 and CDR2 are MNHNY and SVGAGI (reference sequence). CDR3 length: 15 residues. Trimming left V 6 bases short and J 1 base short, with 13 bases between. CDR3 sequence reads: CASSSLGGSYNEQFF. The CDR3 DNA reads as TGTGCCAGCAGCTCTTTAGGGGGATCCTACAATGAGCAGTTCTTC.

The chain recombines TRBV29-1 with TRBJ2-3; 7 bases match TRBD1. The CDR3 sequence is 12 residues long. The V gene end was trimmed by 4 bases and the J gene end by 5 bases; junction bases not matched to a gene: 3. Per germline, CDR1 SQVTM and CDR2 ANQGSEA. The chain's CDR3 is CSVGQGQDTQYF. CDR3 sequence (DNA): TGCAGCGTTGGACAGGGACAAGATACGCAGTATTTT.

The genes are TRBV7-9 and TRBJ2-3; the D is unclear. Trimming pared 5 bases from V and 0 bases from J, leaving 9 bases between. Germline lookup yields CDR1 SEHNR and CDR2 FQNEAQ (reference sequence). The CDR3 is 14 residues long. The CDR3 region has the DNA TGTGCCAGCAGCCCCAAAACTAGCACAGATACGCAGTATTTT. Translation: CASSPKTSTDTQYF.

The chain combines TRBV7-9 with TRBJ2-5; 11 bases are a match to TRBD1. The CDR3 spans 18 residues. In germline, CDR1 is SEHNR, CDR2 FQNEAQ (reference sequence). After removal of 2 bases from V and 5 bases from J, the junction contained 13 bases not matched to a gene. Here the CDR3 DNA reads TGTGCCAGCAGCTTAACCTGGACAGGGGGCGTTTTTCCGGAGACCCAGTACTTC. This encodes CASSLTWTGGVFPETQYF.

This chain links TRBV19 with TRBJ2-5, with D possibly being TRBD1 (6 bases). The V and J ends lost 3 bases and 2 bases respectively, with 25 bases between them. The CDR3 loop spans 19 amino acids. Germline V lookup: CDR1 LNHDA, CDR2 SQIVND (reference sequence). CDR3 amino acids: CASSMLFVTQPGEQETQYF. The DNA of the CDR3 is TGTGCCAGTAGTATGCTCTTCGTTACCCAGCCAGGGGAACAAGAGACCCAGTACTTC. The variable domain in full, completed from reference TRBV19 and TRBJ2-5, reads DGGITQSPKYLFRKEGQNVTLSCEQNLNHDAMYWYRQDPGQGLRLIYYSQIVNDFQKGDIAEGYSVSREKKESFPLTVTSAQKNPTAFYLCASSMLFVTQPGEQETQYFGPGTRLLVL.

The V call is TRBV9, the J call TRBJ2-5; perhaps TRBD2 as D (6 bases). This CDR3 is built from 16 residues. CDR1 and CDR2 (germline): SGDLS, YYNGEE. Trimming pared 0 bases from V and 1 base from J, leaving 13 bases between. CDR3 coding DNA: TGTGCCAGCAGCGTAGGGGCCACGACTAGCCAAGAGACCCAGTACTTC. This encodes CASSVGATTSQETQYF.

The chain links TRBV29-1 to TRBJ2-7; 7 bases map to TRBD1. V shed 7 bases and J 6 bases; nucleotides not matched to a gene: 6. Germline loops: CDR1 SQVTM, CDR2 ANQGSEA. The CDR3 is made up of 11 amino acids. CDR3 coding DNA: TGCAGCGCCTCACGACAGGGCGAGCAGTACTTC. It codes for CSASRQGEQYF.

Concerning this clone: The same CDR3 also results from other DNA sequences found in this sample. The CDR3 DNA reads as TGTGCCAGCTCACCCGGGGATGGCTACACCTTC. Protein: CASSPGDGYTF. This chain uses TRBV18 with TRBJ1-2; D remains ambiguous. Germline V CDR1 and CDR2: KGHSH, LQKENI. Deletions cut 3 bases from V and 6 bases from J, with 5 bases between. The CDR3 is made up of 11 amino acids.

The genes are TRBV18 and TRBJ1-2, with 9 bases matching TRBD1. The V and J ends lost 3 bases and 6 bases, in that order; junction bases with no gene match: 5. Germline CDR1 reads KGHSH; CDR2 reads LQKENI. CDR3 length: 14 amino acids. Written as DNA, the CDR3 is TGTGCCAGCTCACCGACAGGGGGGATGAATGGCTACACCTTC. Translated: CASSPTGGMNGYTF.

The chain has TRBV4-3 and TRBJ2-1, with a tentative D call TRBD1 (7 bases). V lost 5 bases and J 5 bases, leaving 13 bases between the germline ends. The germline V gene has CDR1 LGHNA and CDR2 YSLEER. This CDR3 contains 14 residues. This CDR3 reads CASSGGTVDNEQFF. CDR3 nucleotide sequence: TGCGCCAGCAGCGGGGGGACAGTTGACAATGAGCAGTTCTTC.

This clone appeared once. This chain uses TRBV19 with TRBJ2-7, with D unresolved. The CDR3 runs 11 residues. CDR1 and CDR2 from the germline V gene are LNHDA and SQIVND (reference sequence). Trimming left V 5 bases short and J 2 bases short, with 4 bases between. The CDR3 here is CASSYAYEQYF. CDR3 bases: TGTGCCAGTAGTTATGCCTACGAGCAGTACTTC.

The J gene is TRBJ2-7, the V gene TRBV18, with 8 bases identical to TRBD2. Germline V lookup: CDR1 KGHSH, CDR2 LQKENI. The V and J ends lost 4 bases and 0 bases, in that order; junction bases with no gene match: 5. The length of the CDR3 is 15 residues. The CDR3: CASSQGSGSSYEQYF. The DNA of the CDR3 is TGTGCCAGCTCACAGGGAAGCGGGAGCTCCTACGAGCAGTACTTC.

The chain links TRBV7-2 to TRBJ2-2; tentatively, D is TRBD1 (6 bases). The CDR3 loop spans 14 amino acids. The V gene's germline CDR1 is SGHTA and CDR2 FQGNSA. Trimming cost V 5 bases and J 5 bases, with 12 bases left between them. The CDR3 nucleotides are TGTGCCAGCAGCCCGACAGGTGGGACCGGGGAGCTGTTTTTT. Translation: CASSPTGGTGELFF.